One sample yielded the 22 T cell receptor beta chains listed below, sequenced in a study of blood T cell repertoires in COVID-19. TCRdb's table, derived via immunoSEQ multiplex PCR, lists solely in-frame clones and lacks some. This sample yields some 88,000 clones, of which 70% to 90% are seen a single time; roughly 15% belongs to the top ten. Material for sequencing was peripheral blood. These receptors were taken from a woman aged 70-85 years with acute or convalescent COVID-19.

CDR3 coding DNA: TGTGCCAGCAGCCTGACAGGAAACTATGGCTACACCTTC. This encodes CASSLTGNYGYTF. The chain uses TRBV28 and TRBJ1-2; D may be TRBD1 (6 bases). With 6 bases removed from V and 2 bases from J, the gap between germline ends came to 10 bases. Germline CDR1 is MDHEN and CDR2 is SYDVKM. This CDR3 is 13 amino acids long.

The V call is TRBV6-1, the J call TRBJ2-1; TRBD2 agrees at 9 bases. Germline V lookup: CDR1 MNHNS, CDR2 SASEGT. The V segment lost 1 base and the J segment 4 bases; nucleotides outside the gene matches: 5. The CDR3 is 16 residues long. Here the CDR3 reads CASSEDPLAGYNEQFF. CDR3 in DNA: TGTGCCAGCAGTGAAGATCCCCTAGCGGGGTACAATGAGCAGTTCTTC.

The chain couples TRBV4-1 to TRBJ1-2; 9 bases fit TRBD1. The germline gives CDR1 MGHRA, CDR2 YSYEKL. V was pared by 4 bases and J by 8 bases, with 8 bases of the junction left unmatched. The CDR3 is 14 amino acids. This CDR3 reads CASSPLQGAEGYTF. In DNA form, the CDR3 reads TGCGCCAGCAGCCCCTTACAGGGGGCGGAAGGCTACACCTTC.

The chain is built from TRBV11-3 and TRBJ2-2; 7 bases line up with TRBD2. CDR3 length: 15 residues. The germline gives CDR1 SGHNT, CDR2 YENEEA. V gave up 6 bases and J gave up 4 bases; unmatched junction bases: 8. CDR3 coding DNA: TGTGCCAGCAGTACGGCGGGAGCGGGCACCGGGGAGCTGTTTTTT. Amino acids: CASSTAGAGTGELFF.

CDR3 sequence reads: CASSLAGDRGFGYTF. The CDR3 DNA sequence: TGTGCCAGCAGCTTGGCGGGGGACAGGGGATTTGGCTACACCTTC. The V call is TRBV5-4, the J call TRBJ1-2; 10 bases align to TRBD1. CDR3 size: 15 residues. V was pared by 0 bases and J by 7 bases, with 6 bases of the junction left unmatched. Germline CDR1 reads SGHNT; CDR2 reads YYREEE (reference sequence).

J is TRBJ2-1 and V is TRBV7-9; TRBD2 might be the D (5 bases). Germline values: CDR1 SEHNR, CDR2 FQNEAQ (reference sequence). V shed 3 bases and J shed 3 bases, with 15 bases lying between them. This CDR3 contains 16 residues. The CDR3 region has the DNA TGTGCCAGCAGCTTTCGAGGGCAGTGGAACTACAATGAGCAGTTCTTC. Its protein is CASSFRGQWNYNEQFF.

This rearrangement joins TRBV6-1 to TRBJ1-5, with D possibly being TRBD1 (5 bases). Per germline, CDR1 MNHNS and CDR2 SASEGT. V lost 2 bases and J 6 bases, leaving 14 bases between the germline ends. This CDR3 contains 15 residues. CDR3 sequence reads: CASSEIGAKGQPQHF. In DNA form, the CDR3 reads TGTGCCAGCAGTGAAATAGGGGCTAAAGGTCAGCCCCAGCATTTT.

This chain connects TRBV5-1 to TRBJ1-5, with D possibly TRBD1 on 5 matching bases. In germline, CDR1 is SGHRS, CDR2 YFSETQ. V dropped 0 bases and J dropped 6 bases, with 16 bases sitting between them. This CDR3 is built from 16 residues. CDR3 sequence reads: CASSLAGGGEGQPQHF. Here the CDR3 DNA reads TGCGCCAGCAGCTTGGCCGGGGGAGGAGAGGGTCAGCCCCAGCATTTT.

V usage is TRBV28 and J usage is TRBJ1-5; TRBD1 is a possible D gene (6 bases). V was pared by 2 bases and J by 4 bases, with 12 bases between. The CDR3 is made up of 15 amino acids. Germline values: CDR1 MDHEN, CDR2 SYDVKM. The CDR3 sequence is CASSLAQGGNQPQHF. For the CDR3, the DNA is TGTGCCAGCAGTTTAGCACAGGGCGGGAATCAGCCCCAGCATTTT.

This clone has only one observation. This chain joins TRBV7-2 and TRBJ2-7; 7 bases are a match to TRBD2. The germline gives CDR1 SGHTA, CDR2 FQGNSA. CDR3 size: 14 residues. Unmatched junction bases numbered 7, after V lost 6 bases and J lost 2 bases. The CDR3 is CASSTAAGPYEQYV. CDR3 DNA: TGTGCCAGCAGTACCGCAGCGGGGCCCTACGAGCAGTACGTC.

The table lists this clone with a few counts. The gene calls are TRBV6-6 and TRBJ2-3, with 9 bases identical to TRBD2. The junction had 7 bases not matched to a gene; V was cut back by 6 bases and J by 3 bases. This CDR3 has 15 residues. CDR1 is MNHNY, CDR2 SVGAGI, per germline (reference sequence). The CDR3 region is CASSDSGSSTDTQYF. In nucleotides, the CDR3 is TGTGCCAGCAGCGATAGCGGGAGTAGTACAGATACGCAGTATTTT.

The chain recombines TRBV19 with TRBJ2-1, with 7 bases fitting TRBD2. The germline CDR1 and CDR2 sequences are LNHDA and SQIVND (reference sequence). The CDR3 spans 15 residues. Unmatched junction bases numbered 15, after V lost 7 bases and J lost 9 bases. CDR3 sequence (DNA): TGTGCCAGTATGGGTGGACTAGGAATCGGGACTGAGCAGTTCTTC. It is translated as CASMGGLGIGTEQFF.

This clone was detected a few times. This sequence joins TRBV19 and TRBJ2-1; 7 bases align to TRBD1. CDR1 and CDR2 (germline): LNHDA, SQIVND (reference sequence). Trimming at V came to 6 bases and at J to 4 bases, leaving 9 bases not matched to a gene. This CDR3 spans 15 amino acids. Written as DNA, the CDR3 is TGTGCCAGTAGAAAGACGGGACAGCTATACAATGAGCAGTTCTTC. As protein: CASRKTGQLYNEQFF.

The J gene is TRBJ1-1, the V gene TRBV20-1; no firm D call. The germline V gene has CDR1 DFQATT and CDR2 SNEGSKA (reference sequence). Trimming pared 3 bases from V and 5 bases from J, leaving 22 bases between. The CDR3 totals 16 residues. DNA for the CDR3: TGCAGTGCTAGTCGCGGGTCGTTGAGTGAAGGTACTGAAGCTTTCTTT. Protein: CSASRGSLSEGTEAFF.

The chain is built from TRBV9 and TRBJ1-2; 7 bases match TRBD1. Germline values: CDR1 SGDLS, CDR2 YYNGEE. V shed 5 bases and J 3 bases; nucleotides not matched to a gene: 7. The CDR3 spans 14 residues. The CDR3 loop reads CASRGDRADYGYTF. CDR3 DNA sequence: TGTGCCAGCAGGGGAGACAGGGCGGACTATGGCTACACCTTC.

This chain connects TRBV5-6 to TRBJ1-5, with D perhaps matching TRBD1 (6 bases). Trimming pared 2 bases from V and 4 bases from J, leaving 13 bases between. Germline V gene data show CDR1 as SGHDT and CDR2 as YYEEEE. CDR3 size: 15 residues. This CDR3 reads CASSFRGQSNQPQHF. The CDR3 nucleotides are TGTGCCAGCAGCTTTAGAGGACAGTCAAATCAGCCCCAGCATTTT. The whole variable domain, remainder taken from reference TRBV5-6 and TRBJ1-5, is DAGVTQSPTHLIKTRGQQVTLRCSPKSGHDTVSWYQQALGQGPQFIFQYYEEEERQRGNFPDRFSGHQFPNYSSELNVNALLLGDSALYLCASSFRGQSNQPQHFGDGTRLSIL.

The CDR3 nucleotides are TGTGCCAGCAACTCCGAAGAAGAGTTTAACTATGGCTACACCTTC. Protein product: CASNSEEEFNYGYTF. The J gene is TRBJ1-2, the V gene TRBV7-9; D unresolved. This CDR3 has 15 amino acids. V lost 7 bases and J 1 base, leaving 16 bases between the germline ends. Germline loops: CDR1 SEHNR, CDR2 FQNEAQ (reference sequence).

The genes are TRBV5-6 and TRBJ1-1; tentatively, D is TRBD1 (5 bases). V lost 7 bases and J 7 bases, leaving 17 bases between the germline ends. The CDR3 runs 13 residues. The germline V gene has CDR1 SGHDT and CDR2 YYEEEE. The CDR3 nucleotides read TGTGCCAGCGTAAGGGGTCCCCTAGGTGAAGCTTTCTTT. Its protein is CASVRGPLGEAFF.

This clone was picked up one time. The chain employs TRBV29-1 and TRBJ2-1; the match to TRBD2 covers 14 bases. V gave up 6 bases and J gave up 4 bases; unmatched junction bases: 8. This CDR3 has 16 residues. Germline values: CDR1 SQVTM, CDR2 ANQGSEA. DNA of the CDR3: TGCAGCGTCCAGGGACTAGCGGGGGAGATTTACAATGAGCAGTTCTTC. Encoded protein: CSVQGLAGEIYNEQFF.

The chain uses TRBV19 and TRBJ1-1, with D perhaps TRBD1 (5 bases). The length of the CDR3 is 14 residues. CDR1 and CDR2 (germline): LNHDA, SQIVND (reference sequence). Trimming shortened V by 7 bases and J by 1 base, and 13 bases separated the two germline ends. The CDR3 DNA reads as TGTGCCAGTACCTCAATTACAGGGAACACTGAAGCTTTCTTT. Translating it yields CASTSITGNTEAFF.

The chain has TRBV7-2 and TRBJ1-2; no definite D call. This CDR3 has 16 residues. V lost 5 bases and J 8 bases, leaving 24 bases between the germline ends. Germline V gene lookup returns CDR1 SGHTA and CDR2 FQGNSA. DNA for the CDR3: TGTGCCAGCAGCCCCCCGGGGAAGGAGCAAATTGGAGGCTACACCTTC. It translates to CASSPPGKEQIGGYTF.

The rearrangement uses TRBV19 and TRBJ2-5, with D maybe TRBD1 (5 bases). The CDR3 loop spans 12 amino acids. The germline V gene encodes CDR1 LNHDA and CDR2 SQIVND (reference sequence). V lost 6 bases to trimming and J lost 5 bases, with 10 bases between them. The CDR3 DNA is TGTGCCAGTAGCCCTCCAGGGGAGACCCAGTACTTC. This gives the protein CASSPPGETQYF.